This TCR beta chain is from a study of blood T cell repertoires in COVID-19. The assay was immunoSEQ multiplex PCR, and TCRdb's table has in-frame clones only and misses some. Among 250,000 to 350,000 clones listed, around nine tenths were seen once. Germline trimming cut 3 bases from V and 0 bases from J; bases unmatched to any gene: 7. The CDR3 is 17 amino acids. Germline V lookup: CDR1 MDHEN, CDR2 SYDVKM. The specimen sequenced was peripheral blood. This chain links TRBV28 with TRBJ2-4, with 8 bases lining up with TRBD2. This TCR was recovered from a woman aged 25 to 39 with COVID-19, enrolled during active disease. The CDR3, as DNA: TGTGCCAGCAGTTTGCCTGGGACTAGTGGAGCCAAAAACATTCAGTACTTC. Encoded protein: CASSLPGTSGAKNIQYF.